This T cell receptor (beta chain) was retrieved from a study of blood T cells in healthy people across ages. This CDR3 is 13 amino acids long. Germline CDR1 reads SQVTM; CDR2 reads ANQGSEA. V was clipped by 1 base and J by 7 bases, with 13 bases between them. Primers used in a second PCR of about 7 to 12 cycles were a sample-barcoded 5' primer and a J-beta primer mix. Each sample provided no less than 2.5 million CDR3-containing paired-end reads. TCRdb itself ran the 5' RACE reads through MiXCR, one entry per CDR3 protein. The table shows around 620,000 distinct CDR3 sequences, with 25% to 30% occurring only once. Those donating, healthy Caucasian individuals from Russia, were aged about 6 to 90. There were at least 5.5 micrograms of total RNA extracted from every sample. In its sample, this clonotype was seen a few times.

The sequencing input was blood. The clonotype comes from a woman in her sixties or seventies in good health. V is TRBV29-1 and J is TRBJ1-2, with D possibly matching TRBD1 (5 bases). For the CDR3, the DNA is TGCAGCGTTGAAGGGCAGGGCCAGATTGGCTACACCTTC. Translation gives CSVEGQGQIGYTF. Drawing the rest from reference TRBV29-1 and TRBJ1-2, the complete variable domain is SAVISQKPSRDICQRGTSLTIQCQVDSQVTMMFWYRQQPGQSLTLIATANQGSEATYESGFVIDKFPISRPNLTFSTLTVSNMSPEDSSIYLCSVEGQGQIGYTFGSGTRLTVV.